Below, one TCR beta chain is given with its context. Its target is unknown. Primed by a sample-barcoded 5' primer and a J-beta primer mix, a second PCR proceeded for about 7 to 11 cycles. TCRdb analysed the 5' RACE reads with MiXCR anew, one entry per CDR3 protein. The sample has about 680,000 distinct CDR3 sequences; roughly 50% are singletons. This sample is drawn from a study of blood T cells in healthy people across ages. Study conclusions and caveats: Researchers deemed the diversity estimates from one million T cells underestimates. Getting older went along with TCR beta diversity per million T cells dropping roughly linearly. Long-lived donors had more naive CD4+ cells and higher diversity than aged donors.

The germline CDR1 and CDR2 sequences are SNHLY and FYNNEI. The V end was cut by 7 bases, the J end by 2 bases, with 14 bases between. CDR3 size: 14 residues. Material: blood. The receptor was isolated from a woman aged 55-69 years in good health. This rearrangement joins TRBV2 to TRBJ2-5, with a tentative D call TRBD2 (5 bases). This CDR3 is CASIRQVAQETQYF. For the CDR3, the DNA is TGTGCCAGCATTCGCCAAGTAGCGCAAGAGACCCAGTACTTC.